Detailed here is one T cell receptor (beta chain). Its antigen target is currently unknown. No much larger clonotype is one base removed from it; base qualities were not supplied. The data belong to a study of cytotoxic CD8 clonotypes in ibrutinib-treated CLL (dated by TCRdb to the early 2020s). Regarding the complete study: In this cohort, some 16 patients were treatment-naive and fewer than 13 were relapsed/refractory, while about 18 had unmutated IGHV. Partial responses were observed in about 25 patients and complete responses in 2; after a median follow-up of 68 months, remission was maintained in 14 patients and progression was observed in about twelve. The response samples were drawn at a median of 12 months into treatment, with a range of about 6 to 40 months. An average of roughly 270,000 productive templates and 80,000 to 95,000 productive rearrangements was obtained per sample. Longitudinal samples were available for about 30% of the 86 trial participants. Cryopreserved peripheral blood mononuclear cells were obtained prior to treatment, at the time of response, and at either disease progression or sustained remission.

Each clonotype received, on average, approximately 9.9x coverage in deep resolution sequencing performed on a MiSeq, where the target depth lay between 1 in 1 million and 1 in 200,000 T cells. TCR beta libraries were generated with the immunoSEQ hsTCRB Kit. The authors' analysis ran thus. The data were analyzed with ImmunoSEQ Analyzer and ImmunoSEQ Data Assistant, and V, D and J gene assignments followed IMGT definitions. Clonality, which ranges from 0 to 1, was calculated by subtracting the normalized Shannon entropy of productive rearrangement frequencies from one. Only overrepresented clonotypes making up at least 0.05% of the repertoire of each patient were included in the public clonotype analysis. Roughly 13 age-matched healthy donor repertoires from immuneACCESS served as clonality controls. TCRdb re-hosts the immuneACCESS table, in-frame sequences only. Its copies lack some clones; in the studies checked, an unresolved V gene accounts for under half of them, and the cause for the rest is not known. V, J and clone size derive from that table, while D and trimming were established from the DNA sequence. This sample comprises about 28,000 clones, around three fifths of them detected only once. The ten top clones hold 14% of the sample.

Summary of the overall study and its limitations: Clonality rose at ibrutinib response, remained stable during sustained remission, and dropped back toward baseline at progression. Public clonotypes were rare and either shrank or stayed stable during treatment, and the rise in clonality at ibrutinib response reflected expansion of private clonotypes. At baseline, clonality was higher than in age-matched healthy donors and showed a strong correlation with circulating CD8+ T-cell counts. Sampling times were not matched between patients in sustained remission and patients whose disease was progressing, and lymph node repertoires were not examined.

For TCR beta library preparation, approximately 2 micrograms of genomic DNA was extracted from cryopreserved PBMCs. Longitudinal blood samples from CLL patients on ibrutinib monotherapy underwent high-throughput TCR beta sequencing. Patients were enrolled in a phase 2 open-label single-center ibrutinib monotherapy trial. The germline V gene supplies CDR1 SGHRS and CDR2 YFSETQ. The CDR3 runs 11 amino acids, cysteine and phenylalanine included. The CDR3 DNA has 33 bases and is translated from base 1. The V end loses 2 bases and the J end loses 4 bases, and a stretch of 3 bases separates them. The V gene is TRBV5-1 and the J gene is TRBJ1-2; too little of a D gene remains to name it. Sequencing used PBMCs, obtained before ibrutinib treatment. The source is a human donor with chronic lymphocytic leukemia. The CDR3: CASSFGYGYTF. The nucleotide sequence is TGCGCCAGCAGCTTTGGCTATGGCTACACCTTC.